These 27 T cell receptor beta chains were sequenced from one sample in a study of metastatic and nonmetastatic thyroid tumors. With MiXCR, TCRdb called clones anew from the PCR reads. The table has roughly 15,000 clones, 9.5% to 15% seen once. Every patient underwent thyroid surgery untreated. The sample comprised blood. Receptor source: a female donor with papillary thyroid cancer or a benign thyroid nodule (not recorded which). Some clones in this sample may be carry-over from other donors' samples.

This clone is medium-sized within its sample. The V gene is TRBV10-3, the J gene TRBJ2-1; D uncertain. The CDR3 covers 15 residues. V was cut by 0 bases and J by 5 bases, with 11 bases left in between. The germline CDR1 and CDR2 sequences are ENHRY and SYGVKD. The DNA for the CDR3 is TGTGCCATCAGTGAGTCGGGCTGGACCAACAATGAGCAGTTCTTC. Its translation is CAISESGWTNNEQFF.

By its share, this clone is medium-sized. This chain joins TRBV6-1 and TRBJ2-3, with TRBD2 identical over 7 bases. The length of the CDR3 is 15 residues. The trim removed 7 bases at V and 5 bases at J, leaving 12 bases unmatched. Germline-derived CDR1 and CDR2 are MNHNS and SASEGT. In DNA, the CDR3 is TGTGCCAGCAATGGACCCGAGGGAGGGTTAGATACGCAGTATTTT. Translated: CASNGPEGGLDTQYF.

This clone came up many times. The chain employs TRBV5-4 and TRBJ2-7; tentatively, D is TRBD1 or TRBD2 (6 bases each). In germline, CDR1 is SGHNT, CDR2 YYREEE (reference sequence). Trimming took 2 bases from V and 1 from J, leaving 13 bases between them. CDR3 length: 15 residues. The CDR3, as DNA: TGTGCCAGCAGCTTCCAGGGGAGGATATCCTACGAGCAGTACTTC. It yields the protein CASSFQGRISYEQYF.

This clone was picked up a small number of times. This CDR3 is CASSALGSKNSPLHF. CDR3 DNA: TGTGCCAGCAGTGCTTTAGGATCGAAGAATTCACCCCTCCACTTT. The rearrangement links TRBV12-3 or TRBV12-4 to TRBJ1-6; D is unclear. The V end lost 5 bases, the J end lost 7 bases, and 15 bases lay between the germline ends. The CDR3 consists of 15 residues.

This clone is medium-sized by share. The sample holds other DNA sequences that translate to the same CDR3. The rearrangement links TRBV12-3 or TRBV12-4 to TRBJ1-6, with D possibly matching TRBD1 (6 bases). Trimming stripped 5 bases from V and 2 bases from J, with 7 bases between. The CDR3 has 14 amino acids. The CDR3 DNA reads as TGTGCCAGCAGTGCAGGGGCCTATAATTCACCCCTCCACTTT. Translating gives CASSAGAYNSPLHF.

This clone was counted many times. This chain links TRBV7-3 with TRBJ1-1; 7 bases fit TRBD1. With V trimmed by 5 bases and J by 1 base, 7 bases remained unmatched. This CDR3 spans 15 amino acids. Germline assignment: CDR1 SGHTA and CDR2 FQGTGA. CDR3 bases: TGTGCCAGCAGCGACTCCAGGACAGGGAACACTGAAGCTTTCTTT. Translation: CASSDSRTGNTEAFF.

By share, this clone counts as medium-sized. The chain links TRBV19 to TRBJ2-1; 15 positions agree with TRBD2. Germline values: CDR1 LNHDA, CDR2 SQIVND (reference sequence). Losses at the gene ends were 5 bases for V and 6 bases for J; bases not matched to a gene: 5. The CDR3 length is 16 residues. CDR3 sequence (DNA): TGTGCCAGTAGTCCCCGGACTAGCGGGGGGGCCAATGAGCAGTTCTTC. It encodes CASSPRTSGGANEQFF.

This clone was picked up many times. This chain joins TRBV20-1 and TRBJ1-2; 11 bases align to TRBD1. CDR1 is DFQATT, CDR2 SNEGSKA, per germline (reference sequence). The CDR3 runs to 13 residues. In DNA, the CDR3 is TGCAGCCCCCTAGGACAGGGGGCTGGTGGCTACACCTTC. Protein product: CSPLGQGAGGYTF.

This clone was picked up many times. A much more abundant neighbour one base away suggests this may be a read error. The chain combines TRBV19 with TRBJ1-1; 7 bases map to TRBD1. This CDR3 is 13 amino acids long. The germline CDR1 and CDR2 sequences are LNHDA and SQIVND (reference sequence). V lost 7 bases and J lost 3; bases outside the gene matches: 5. CDR3 coding DNA: TGTGCCAGTAAGGGCAGGGGGGACACTGAAGCTTTCTTT. This translates into CASKGRGDTEAFF.

This clone was counted many times. This rearrangement joins TRBV14 to TRBJ2-7; D not certain. This CDR3 comprises 12 residues. Germline CDR1 and CDR2: SGHDN and FVKESK. With 2 bases removed from V and 2 bases from J, the gap between germline ends came to 4 bases. The DNA of the CDR3 is TGTGCCAGCAGCCAATCAGCCTACGAGCAGTACTTC. Protein sequence: CASSQSAYEQYF.

Ten or more counts support this clone. The V call is TRBV2, the J call TRBJ2-1; TRBD1 might be the D (6 bases). Looked up from germline, CDR1 is SNHLY and CDR2 is FYNNEI. The CDR3 has 16 amino acids. Deletions cut 3 bases from V and 3 bases from J, with 15 bases between. CDR3 bases: TGTGCCAGCAGTGATGCAGGGGCAAATCGCTACAATGAGCAGTTCTTC. Translation gives CASSDAGANRYNEQFF. Looking up the rest from reference TRBV2 and TRBJ2-1 gives the full variable domain: EPEVTQTPSHQVTQMGQEVILRCVPISNHLYFYWYRQILGQKVEFLVSFYNNEISEKSEIFDDQFSVERPDGSNFTLKIRSTKLEDSAMYFCASSDAGANRYNEQFFGPGTRLTVL.

This clone was detected ten times or more. The chain employs TRBV14 and TRBJ2-1; either TRBD1 or TRBD2 may supply D (6 bases each). From germline, CDR1 is SGHDN and CDR2 FVKESK. Trimming shortened V by 6 bases and J by 3 bases, and 9 bases separated the two germline ends. The CDR3 runs 13 residues. CDR3 in DNA: TGTGCCAGCAGGCGGGACAACTACAATGAGCAGTTCTTC. Translating it yields CASRRDNYNEQFF.

This clone was seen once. Germline is not matched at one junction end, which may reflect a read error. The chain uses TRBV20-1 and TRBJ2-2; TRBD2 might be the D (5 bases). Germline V CDR1 and CDR2: DFQATT, SNEGSKA (reference sequence). This CDR3 is 14 amino acids long. In DNA form, the CDR3 reads TGCAGTACTAGTTGTGGAGTCGCCACCGGGGAGCTGTTTTTT. It codes for CSTSCGVATGELFF.

There are many counts of this clone. This rearrangement joins TRBV20-1 to TRBJ2-2; 9 bases match TRBD2. This CDR3 is built from 15 residues. CDR1 is DFQATT and CDR2 is SNEGSKA in the germline V gene (reference sequence). V was clipped by 5 bases and J by 5 bases; unmatched bases: 9. The CDR3 DNA reads as TGCAGTGCTGGTAGCGGGAGCGAAAGAACCGGGGAGCTGTTTTTT. Translating gives CSAGSGSERTGELFF.

This clone was seen more than once but under ten times. The chain combines TRBV6-5 with TRBJ1-5; 12 positions agree with TRBD1. The CDR3 loop spans 18 amino acids. The germline CDR1 and CDR2 sequences are MNHEY and SVGAGI. Losses at the gene ends were 4 bases for V and 0 bases for J; bases not matched to a gene: 7. The CDR3 DNA is TGTGCCAGCAGTTCTTCCGGGACAGGGGGCCCTAGCAATCAGCCCCAGCATTTT. Protein product: CASSSSGTGGPSNQPQHF.

By share, this clone ranks as medium-sized. J is TRBJ1-2 and V is TRBV30; 11 nucleotides match TRBD1. After removal of 5 bases from V and 5 bases from J, the junction contained 1 base not matched to a gene. The CDR3 extends over 12 amino acids. Looked up from germline, CDR1 is GTSNPN and CDR2 is SVGIG (reference sequence). This CDR3 is CAWGTGGYGYTF. The CDR3 DNA reads as TGTGCCTGGGGGACAGGGGGATATGGCTACACCTTC. Full variable domain (outside the CDR3, taken from reference TRBV30 and TRBJ1-2): SQTIHQWPATLVQPVGSPLSLECTVEGTSNPNLYWYRQAAGRGLQLLFYSVGIGQISSEVPQNLSASRPQDRQFILSSKKLLLSDSGFYLCAWGTGGYGYTFGSGTRLTVV.

There are many counts of this clone. The chain employs TRBV5-5 and TRBJ1-5; TRBD1 is a possible D gene (6 bases). CDR3 size: 13 residues. Per germline, CDR1 SGHKS and CDR2 YYEKEE (reference sequence). V lost 0 bases, J lost 6 bases, and 7 bases lay in between. The CDR3 DNA reads as TGTGCCAGCAGCTTGGACAGGGTTCAGCCCCAGCATTTT. Its translation is CASSLDRVQPQHF.

This clone was seen many times. V usage is TRBV28 and J usage is TRBJ1-1; D remains ambiguous. Trimming pared 8 bases from V and 0 bases from J, leaving 7 bases between. The CDR3 is made up of 12 amino acids. Looked up from germline, CDR1 is MDHEN and CDR2 is SYDVKM. The CDR3 DNA reads TGTGCCAGCGGGGTCATGAACACTGAAGCTTTCTTT. Residues: CASGVMNTEAFF.

There are many counts of this clone. V and J are TRBV3-1 and TRBJ1-6; D may be TRBD1 (6 bases). V gave up 4 bases and J gave up 7 bases, with 17 bases separating them. The CDR3 is 16 residues long. Looked up from germline, CDR1 is LGHDT and CDR2 is YNNKEL (reference sequence). CDR3 residues: CASSPQSGVGNSPLHF. CDR3 sequence (DNA): TGTGCCAGCAGCCCCCAGTCAGGGGTAGGCAATTCACCCCTCCACTTT. Complete variable domain (other parts from reference TRBV3-1 and TRBJ1-6): DTAVSQTPKYLVTQMGNDKSIKCEQNLGHDTMYWYKQDSKKFLKIMFSYNNKELIINETVPNRFSPKSPDKAHLNLHINSLELGDSAVYFCASSPQSGVGNSPLHFGNGTRLTVT.

This clone was seen repeatedly, ten times or more. This chain links TRBV5-1 with TRBJ2-1; tentative D call: TRBD2 (6 bases). This CDR3 region has 15 residues. Trimming took off 3 bases at V and 1 base at J, with 11 bases between the two ends. Germline V CDR1 and CDR2: SGHRS, YFSETQ. CDR3 coding DNA: TGCGCCAGCAGCTCGACGGGGGAGTCCTACAATGAGCAGTTCTTC. It codes for CASSSTGESYNEQFF.

Sample share makes this clone medium-sized. V and J are TRBV6-2 or TRBV6-3 and TRBJ2-1, with 14 bases that match TRBD2. Unmatched junction bases numbered 4, after V lost 5 bases and J lost 7 bases. The germline CDR1 and CDR2 sequences are MNHEY and SVGEGT. This CDR3 region has 15 residues. The CDR3 spells CASSPRTSGRNEQFF. In DNA form, the CDR3 reads TGTGCCAGCAGTCCTAGGACTAGCGGGAGGAATGAGCAGTTCTTC.

This clone came up many times. The chain joins TRBV19 to TRBJ1-1; TRBD1 agrees at 8 bases. CDR3 length: 13 amino acids. Per the germline V gene, CDR1 is LNHDA and CDR2 is SQIVND (reference sequence). The J segment lost 0 bases and the V segment lost 6 bases, leaving 0 bases of the junction unmatched. As DNA, the CDR3 is TGTGCCAGTAGGGACAGGGTGAACACTGAAGCTTTCTTT. Translation gives CASRDRVNTEAFF. Complete variable domain (other parts from reference TRBV19 and TRBJ1-1): DGGITQSPKYLFRKEGQNVTLSCEQNLNHDAMYWYRQDPGQGLRLIYYSQIVNDFQKGDIAEGYSVSREKKESFPLTVTSAQKNPTAFYLCASRDRVNTEAFFGQGTRLTVV.

V is TRBV20-1 and J is TRBJ2-3; D call uncertain. CDR1 is DFQATT and CDR2 is SNEGSKA in the germline V gene (reference sequence). The V gene lost 3 bases and the J gene lost 3 bases, with 13 bases spanning the gap. The CDR3 is 14 amino acids. CDR3: CSASSARATDTQYF. The CDR3 DNA sequence: TGCAGTGCTAGTTCGGCTAGAGCAACAGATACGCAGTATTTT.

The chain recombines TRBV6-1 with TRBJ2-7; the match to TRBD2 covers 7 bases. Unmatched junction bases numbered 3, after V lost 5 bases and J lost 2 bases. Per the germline V gene, CDR1 is MNHNS and CDR2 is SASEGT. CDR3 size: 13 residues. The CDR3 DNA follows: TGTGCCAGCAGTCGGGGGGAAACCTACGAGCAGTACTTC. Its protein product is CASSRGETYEQYF.

This clone is categorized as medium-sized. V gene TRBV2 combines with J gene TRBJ2-7; possible D gene TRBD2, 5 bases. There are 14 residues in the CDR3. The germline V gene has CDR1 SNHLY and CDR2 FYNNEI. The germline V and J ends were trimmed by 4 bases and 2 bases, with 12 bases remaining between them. The CDR3 sequence: CASSADSRAYEQYF. In DNA form, the CDR3 reads TGTGCCAGCAGTGCGGACTCCCGCGCCTACGAGCAGTACTTC.

This clone was observed at least ten times. The rearrangement uses TRBV7-2 and TRBJ2-2; tentative D call: TRBD2 (6 bases). The CDR3 is made up of 15 amino acids. Germline loops: CDR1 SGHTA, CDR2 FQGNSA. Trimming cost V 0 bases and J 7 bases, with 12 bases left between them. The CDR3 region is CASSLARGGVGELFF. The CDR3 DNA reads as TGTGCCAGCAGCTTAGCCCGCGGCGGGGTCGGGGAGCTGTTTTTT.

This clone is categorized as medium-sized (0.01 to 0.1%). The chain carries TRBV6-1 and TRBJ2-5, with D perhaps TRBD1 (8 bases). CDR1 is MNHNS and CDR2 is SASEGT in the germline V gene. Trimming removed 7 bases at V and 7 bases at J, with 16 bases between. CDR3 length equals 13 residues. The CDR3 DNA is TGTGCCAGCAACAACAGGGGGGGCGGGACCCAGTACTTC. It codes for CASNNRGGGTQYF.